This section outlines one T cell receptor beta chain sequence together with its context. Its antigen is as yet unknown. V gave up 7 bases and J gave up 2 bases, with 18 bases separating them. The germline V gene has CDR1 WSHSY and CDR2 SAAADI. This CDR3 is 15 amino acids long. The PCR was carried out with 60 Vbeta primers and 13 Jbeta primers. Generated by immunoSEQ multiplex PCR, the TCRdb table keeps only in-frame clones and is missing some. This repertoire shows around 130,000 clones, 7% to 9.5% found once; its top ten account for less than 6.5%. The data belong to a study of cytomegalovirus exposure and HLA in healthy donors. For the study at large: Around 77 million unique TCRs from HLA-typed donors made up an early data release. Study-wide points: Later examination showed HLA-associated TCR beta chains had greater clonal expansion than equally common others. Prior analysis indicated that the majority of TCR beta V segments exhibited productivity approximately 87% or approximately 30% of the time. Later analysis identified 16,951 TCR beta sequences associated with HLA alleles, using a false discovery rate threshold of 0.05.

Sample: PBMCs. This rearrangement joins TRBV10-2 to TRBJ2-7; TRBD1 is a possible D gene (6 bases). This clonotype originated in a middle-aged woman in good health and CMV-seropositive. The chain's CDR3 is CASTVPQGSPYEQYF. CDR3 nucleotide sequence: TGCGCCAGCACCGTTCCCCAGGGGAGTCCCTACGAGCAGTACTTC.